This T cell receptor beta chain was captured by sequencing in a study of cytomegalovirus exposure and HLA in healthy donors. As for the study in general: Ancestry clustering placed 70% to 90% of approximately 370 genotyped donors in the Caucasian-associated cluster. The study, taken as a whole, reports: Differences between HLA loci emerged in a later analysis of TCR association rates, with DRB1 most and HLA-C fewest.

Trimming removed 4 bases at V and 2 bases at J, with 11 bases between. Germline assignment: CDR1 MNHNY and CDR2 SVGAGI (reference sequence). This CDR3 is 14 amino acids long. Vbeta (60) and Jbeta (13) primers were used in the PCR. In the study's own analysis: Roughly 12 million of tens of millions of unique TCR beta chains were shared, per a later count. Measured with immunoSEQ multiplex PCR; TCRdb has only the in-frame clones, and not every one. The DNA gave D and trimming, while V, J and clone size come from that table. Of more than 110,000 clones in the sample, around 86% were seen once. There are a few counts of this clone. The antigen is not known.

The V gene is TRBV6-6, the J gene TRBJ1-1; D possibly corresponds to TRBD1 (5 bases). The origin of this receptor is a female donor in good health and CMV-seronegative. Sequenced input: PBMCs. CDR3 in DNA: TGTGCCAGCAGTTTACCGGGGGGAAACACTGAAGCTTTCTTT. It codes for CASSLPGGNTEAFF.